These 27 T cell receptor beta chains were all obtained from the same sample, sequenced in a study of shared clonotypes between healthy human individuals. The method was immunoSEQ multiplex PCR; TCRdb's version includes in-frame clones alone and lacks a portion of them. This table has 1.5 million to 1.9 million clones, roughly 98% appearing once. Sequencing was done on a sample of naive CD4+ T cells sorted from blood. Subset meaning: CD45RA+ positively selected. The receptors originated from a man aged 25 to 40 in good health.

Turning to this clone: Other nucleotide sequences in the sample specify the same CDR3. This chain uses TRBV9 with TRBJ1-2; no reliable D call. The V end lost 0 bases, the J end lost 4 bases, and 4 bases lay between the germline ends. The CDR3 totals 12 residues. Germline V CDR1 and CDR2: SGDLS, YYNGEE. The CDR3 is CASSVDSYGYTF. CDR3 sequence (DNA): TGTGCCAGCAGCGTAGATAGCTATGGCTACACCTTC.

The rearrangement uses TRBV21-1 and TRBJ2-7; the table's TRBD1 call for D was not verified on the DNA. TRBV21-1 is a recognized pseudogene. This CDR3 contains 14 residues. The CDR3 coding sequence is TGTGCCAGCAGCAAAGGAAACAGCTCCTACGAGCAGTACTTC. Its protein product is CASSKGNSSYEQYF.

This clone was recorded only once. The chain joins TRBV27 to TRBJ2-3; D remains ambiguous. CDR1 is MNHEY and CDR2 is SMNVEV in the germline V gene (reference sequence). Between the trimmed V and J ends, which lost 7 bases and 6 bases, there was a span of 11 bases. This CDR3 is built from 12 residues. CDR3 DNA: TGTGCCAGCATGTACCGAGGTGATACGCAGTATTTT. It translates to CASMYRGDTQYF.

The rearrangement uses TRBV30 and TRBJ2-7, with D tentatively TRBD1 (6 bases). CDR1 and CDR2 from the germline V gene are GTSNPN and SVGIG (reference sequence). V dropped 2 bases and J dropped 3 bases, with 14 bases sitting between them. The CDR3 is 14 amino acids. This chain's CDR3 is CAWSLPGQRYEQYF. The CDR3 DNA reads TGTGCCTGGAGTCTTCCGGGACAACGCTACGAGCAGTACTTC.

Concerning this clone itself: Other DNA sequences in the same sample also yield this CDR3. The V call is TRBV28, the J call TRBJ2-7, with D perhaps TRBD1 (5 bases). CDR3 length equals 12 residues. Trimming stripped 10 bases from V and 0 bases from J, with 10 bases between. CDR1 is MDHEN, CDR2 SYDVKM, per germline. The CDR3 region has the DNA TGTGCCACCACAGGTTACTCCTACGAGCAGTACTTC. Its protein is CATTGYSYEQYF.

A single count supports this clone. The chain links TRBV5-4 to TRBJ2-5, with TRBD2 as a possible D gene (5 bases). Germline V lookup: CDR1 SGHNT, CDR2 YYREEE (reference sequence). This CDR3 contains 15 residues. Trimming cost V 1 base and J 4 bases, with 14 bases left between them. The CDR3 DNA follows: TGTGCCAGCAGCTTGTTTGTAGGGAGCGGAGAGACCCAGTACTTC. It codes for CASSLFVGSGETQYF.

The V gene is TRBV4-3, the J gene TRBJ1-3, with a possible D match to TRBD1 (6 bases). Between the trimmed V and J ends, which lost 5 bases and 0 bases, there was a span of 14 bases. The CDR3 length is 16 residues. Looked up from germline, CDR1 is LGHNA and CDR2 is YSLEER. The CDR3 spells CASSVNRASSGNTIYF. Written as DNA, the CDR3 is TGCGCCAGCAGCGTAAACAGGGCCAGCTCTGGAAACACCATATATTTT.

V usage is TRBV20-1 and J usage is TRBJ2-5, with D hard to call. Deletions cut 6 bases from V and 5 bases from J, with 10 bases between. The length of the CDR3 is 11 residues. Germline lookup yields CDR1 DFQATT and CDR2 SNEGSKA (reference sequence). In DNA, the CDR3 is TGCAGTGCCCACCCCTTCGAGACCCAGTACTTC. Its protein product is CSAHPFETQYF.

Turning to this clone: Other nucleotide sequences in the sample specify the same CDR3. The V gene is TRBV7-9, the J gene TRBJ2-1; 7 positions agree with TRBD1. Germline-derived CDR1 and CDR2 are SEHNR and FQNEAQ (reference sequence). V trimming: 5 bases; J trimming: 10 bases; junction bases outside the gene matches: 2. The CDR3 contains 11 residues. The CDR3 bases are TGTGCCAGCAGCCTAGGGGGCGAGCAGTTCTTC. The encoded protein is CASSLGGEQFF.

The CDR3 protein is CASSPGLINQPQHF. CDR3 coding DNA: TGTGCCAGCAGTCCTGGACTGATCAATCAGCCCCAGCATTTT. This rearrangement joins TRBV28 to TRBJ1-5; D uncertain. The V gene lost 5 bases and the J gene lost 3 bases, with 11 bases spanning the gap. Germline CDR1 reads MDHEN; CDR2 reads SYDVKM. CDR3 size: 14 residues.

The chain carries TRBV9 and TRBJ2-1; TRBD1 matches at 8 bases. This CDR3 contains 16 residues. Germline V CDR1 and CDR2: SGDLS, YYNGEE. The V and J ends lost 4 bases and 1 base, in that order; junction bases with no gene match: 7. CDR3 coding DNA: TGTGCCAGCAGCCGACAGGGGTCCCATTCCTACAATGAGCAGTTCTTC. It is translated as CASSRQGSHSYNEQFF.

The CDR3 region is CASSWRPENTEAFF. The DNA for the CDR3 is TGTGCCAGCAGTTGGAGGCCGGAGAACACTGAAGCTTTCTTT. The chain joins TRBV27 to TRBJ1-1; D ambiguous. Germline assignment: CDR1 MNHEY and CDR2 SMNVEV (reference sequence). CDR3 size: 14 residues. The V end was cut by 4 bases, the J end by 1 base, with 10 bases between.

On this clone: Other DNA sequences in this sample translate to the same CDR3. The chain is built from TRBV7-2 and TRBJ2-5; the D gene is possibly TRBD2 (6 bases). V was clipped by 4 bases and J by 5 bases, with 14 bases between them. Germline V CDR1 and CDR2: SGHTA, FQGNSA. This CDR3 region has 14 residues. The CDR3 DNA reads TGTGCCAGCAGCTCCAGGAGGGGTGGGGAGACCCAGTACTTC. Protein product: CASSSRRGGETQYF.

The chain has TRBV18 and TRBJ2-2, with a possible D match to TRBD2 (5 bases). The germline V gene encodes CDR1 KGHSH and CDR2 LQKENI. V lost 4 bases, J lost 1 base, and 13 bases lay in between. This CDR3 comprises 16 residues. The DNA of the CDR3 is TGTGCCAGCTCACACACTACCGGGGAGAACACCGGGGAGCTGTTTTTT. Translation gives CASSHTTGENTGELFF. Complete variable domain (other parts from reference TRBV18 and TRBJ2-2): NAGVMQNPRHLVRRRGQEARLRCSPMKGHSHVYWYRQLPEEGLKFMVYLQKENIIDESGMPKERFSAEFPKEGPSILRIQQVVRGDSAAYFCASSHTTGENTGELFFGEGSRLTVL.

The count of this clone is one. The V gene is TRBV28, the J gene TRBJ1-5; perhaps TRBD1 as D (5 bases). Germline lookup yields CDR1 MDHEN and CDR2 SYDVKM. The CDR3 sequence is 13 residues long. Trimming removed 6 bases from V and 5 bases from J, with 11 bases in between. The CDR3 loop reads CASRGDGHQPQHF. DNA of the CDR3: TGTGCCAGCAGGGGGGATGGGCATCAGCCCCAGCATTTT.

The chain carries TRBV9 and TRBJ2-7; no clear D gene. Germline CDR1 is SGDLS and CDR2 is YYNGEE. V was shortened by 0 bases and J by 2 bases, with 12 bases between the two germline ends. The CDR3 runs to 15 residues. This CDR3 reads CASSVDRASTYEQYF. CDR3 DNA: TGTGCCAGCAGCGTAGACCGGGCCTCAACCTACGAGCAGTACTTC.

The chain employs TRBV28 and TRBJ2-5; D call uncertain. This CDR3 has 15 residues. Germline V CDR1 and CDR2: MDHEN, SYDVKM. V gave up 4 bases and J gave up 2 bases, with 14 bases separating them. CDR3 sequence reads: CASSSWTENQETQYF. The CDR3, as DNA: TGTGCCAGCAGTTCTTGGACGGAGAATCAAGAGACCCAGTACTTC.

The chain is built from TRBV4-1 and TRBJ1-3; D is ambiguous. Trimming shortened V by 5 bases and J by 0 bases, and 8 bases separated the two germline ends. There are 14 residues in the CDR3. CDR1 MGHRA and CDR2 YSYEKL come from the germline V gene. This CDR3 is CASSKGHSGNTIYF. For the CDR3, the DNA is TGCGCCAGCAGCAAGGGCCACTCTGGAAACACCATATATTTT.

This chain connects TRBV19 to TRBJ1-2; D gene uncertain. From germline, CDR1 is LNHDA and CDR2 SQIVND (reference sequence). V lost 3 bases and J lost 0, with 8 bases in between. The CDR3 is 14 amino acids. CDR3 sequence reads: CASSIGESNYGYTF. The DNA of the CDR3 is TGTGCCAGTAGTATTGGGGAGTCTAACTATGGCTACACCTTC.

This clone was observed a single time. This sequence joins TRBV14 and TRBJ2-5; 9 positions match TRBD2. The CDR3 is 16 amino acids. V lost 1 base, J lost 4 bases, and 7 bases stayed unmatched. Per germline, CDR1 SGHDN and CDR2 FVKESK. The CDR3 nucleotides are TGTGCCAGCAGCCAAGGAGTATTAGCGGGAGTAGAGACCCAGTACTTC. Translated, it gives CASSQGVLAGVETQYF. Variable domain in full (rest from reference TRBV14 and TRBJ2-5): EAGVTQFPSHSVIEKGQTVTLRCDPISGHDNLYWYRRVMGKEIKFLLHFVKESKQDESGMPNNRFLAERTGGTYSTLKVQPAELEDSGVYFCASSQGVLAGVETQYFGPGTRLLVL.

The J gene is TRBJ2-1, the V gene TRBV9, with a weak D call TRBD1 (6 bases). Trimming removed 3 bases at V and 7 bases at J, with 17 bases between. This CDR3 has 15 residues. Germline assignment: CDR1 SGDLS and CDR2 YYNGEE. CDR3 loop: CASSATGWGGNEQFF. CDR3 sequence (DNA): TGTGCCAGCAGCGCTACAGGGTGGGGCGGGAATGAGCAGTTCTTC.

This chain uses TRBV10-2 with TRBJ2-4, with D possibly TRBD1 on 5 matching bases. V was clipped by 2 bases and J by 9 bases, with 5 bases between them. In germline, CDR1 is WSHSY, CDR2 SAAADI. This CDR3 is built from 11 residues. CDR3 DNA: TGCGCCAGCAGTGAGCAGGGCATTCAGTACTTC. Encoded protein: CASSEQGIQYF.

V usage is TRBV11-1 and J usage is TRBJ2-7; no firm D call. V dropped 1 base and J dropped 0 bases, with 13 bases sitting between them. Germline CDR1 SGHAT, CDR2 FQDESV (reference sequence). The CDR3 sequence is 16 residues long. Here the CDR3 reads CASSLGAGLSSYEQYF. The CDR3 bases are TGTGCCAGCAGCTTAGGGGCAGGCCTAAGCTCCTACGAGCAGTACTTC.

The chain employs TRBV9 and TRBJ2-1, with TRBD2 matching over 7 bases. V was pared by 0 bases and J by 6 bases, with 6 bases of the junction left unmatched. Germline V gene data show CDR1 as SGDLS and CDR2 as YYNGEE. This CDR3 comprises 15 residues. CDR3 coding DNA: TGTGCCAGCAGCGTAGCGTTAGGGAGGGTCAATGAGCAGTTCTTC. Amino acid sequence: CASSVALGRVNEQFF.

The chain has TRBV7-9 and TRBJ2-3; tentatively, D is TRBD2 (6 bases). The CDR3 runs 15 residues. Germline CDR1 is SEHNR and CDR2 is FQNEAQ (reference sequence). V was pared by 2 bases and J by 2 bases, with 11 bases between. CDR3 protein: CASSLNSGYTDTQYF. The DNA for the CDR3 is TGTGCCAGCAGCTTAAATAGCGGATACACAGATACGCAGTATTTT. The whole variable domain, filled in from reference TRBV7-9 and TRBJ2-3, reads DTGVSQNPRHKITKRGQNVTFRCDPISEHNRLYWYRQTLGQGPEFLTYFQNEAQLEKSRLLSDRFSAERPKGSFSTLEIQRTEQGDSAMYLCASSLNSGYTDTQYFGPGTRLTVL.

V usage is TRBV7-9 and J usage is TRBJ2-4; no firm D call. The germline V and J ends were trimmed by 2 bases and 0 bases, with 8 bases remaining between them. This CDR3 is built from 15 residues. Germline CDR1 SEHNR, CDR2 FQNEAQ (reference sequence). The CDR3 region is CASSLTPLAKNIQYF. The CDR3 DNA is TGTGCCAGCAGCTTAACGCCACTAGCCAAAAACATTCAGTACTTC.

CDR3 DNA sequence: TGTGCCAGCAGCTTGACCGGGACAGGGAACTATGGCTACACCTTC. As protein: CASSLTGTGNYGYTF. V is TRBV11-2 and J is TRBJ1-2; TRBD1 aligns across 9 bases. CDR3 length equals 15 residues. Germline V gene data show CDR1 as SGHAT and CDR2 as FQNNGV. Trimming took 3 bases from V and 2 from J; bases not matched to a gene: 4.